This TCR beta chain comes out of a study of shared clonotypes between healthy human individuals. How the authors handled the data: Junction-only immunoSEQ sequences carried no quality scores, so filtering differed. This table comes from immunoSEQ multiplex PCR, and its TCRdb copy is limited to in-frame clones, with some not included. V and J calls plus clone size are reproduced from that table; the DNA served to infer D and trimming. In the table there are fewer than 1.6 million clones, around 98.5% of which are singletons. The CDR3 extends over 15 amino acids. Trimming took off 1 base at V and 3 bases at J, with 13 bases between the two ends. Per the germline V gene, CDR1 is KGHSH and CDR2 is LQKENI.

The sample was naive CD4+ T cells sorted from blood. The subset here: CD45RA+ positively selected. The origin of this receptor is a man aged 30 to 39 in good health. This chain uses TRBV18 with TRBJ2-7; the D gene is possibly TRBD2 (7 bases). The CDR3 region is CASSPLRGGNYEQYF. The CDR3 nucleotides read TGTGCCAGCTCACCACTGAGGGGGGGGAACTACGAGCAGTACTTC. The full variable domain, with the rest looked up from reference TRBV18 and TRBJ2-7, is NAGVMQNPRHLVRRRGQEARLRCSPMKGHSHVYWYRQLPEEGLKFMVYLQKENIIDESGMPKERFSAEFPKEGPSILRIQQVVRGDSAAYFCASSPLRGGNYEQYFGPGTRLTVT.